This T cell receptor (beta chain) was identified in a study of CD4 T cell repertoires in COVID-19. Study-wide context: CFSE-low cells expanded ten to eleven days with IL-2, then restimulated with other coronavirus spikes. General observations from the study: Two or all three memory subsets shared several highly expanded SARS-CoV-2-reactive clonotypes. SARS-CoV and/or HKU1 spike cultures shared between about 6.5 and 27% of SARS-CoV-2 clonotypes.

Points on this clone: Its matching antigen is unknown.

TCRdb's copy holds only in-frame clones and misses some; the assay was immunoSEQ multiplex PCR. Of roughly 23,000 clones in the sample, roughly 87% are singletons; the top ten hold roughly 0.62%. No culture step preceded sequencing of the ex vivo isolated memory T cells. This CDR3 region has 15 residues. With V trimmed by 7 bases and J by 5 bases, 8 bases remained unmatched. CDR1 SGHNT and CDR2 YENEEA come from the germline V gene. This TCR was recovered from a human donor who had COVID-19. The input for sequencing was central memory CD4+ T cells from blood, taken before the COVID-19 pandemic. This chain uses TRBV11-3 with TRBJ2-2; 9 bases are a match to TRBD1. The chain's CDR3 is CASKPDRGGTGELFF. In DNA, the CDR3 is TGTGCCAGCAAGCCGGACAGGGGTGGTACCGGGGAGCTGTTTTTT.